This is a list of T cell receptor beta chains from one sample in a study of CD8 T cells in Susac syndrome. TCRdb redid the calling of the immunoSEQ multiplex PCR reads with MiXCR, one entry per CDR3 protein. This sample has about 71,000 distinct CDR3 sequences; around 96% occur once, and the top ten carry approximately 0.11%. The sample comprised CD4+ T cells from PBMCs. Receptors were obtained from a human donor with multiple sclerosis. CDR3s include the opening cysteine and the closing phenylalanine or tryptophan. The D gene is left open where the match is weak. For some rows the clone size is stated as once, few or many, or as a class when expanded; others skip it.

CSVDQGWYGYTF TGCAGCGTTGACCAGGGTTGGTATGGCTACACCTTC NA TRBV29-1 NA TRBJ1-2
CASSQDLAGGISSYNEQFF TGCGCCAGCAGCCAAGATCTAGCGGGGGGAATTAGCTCCTACAATGAGCAGTTCTTC NA TRBV4-3 TRBD2 TRBJ2-1
CASSSGGRFNEQFF TGCGCCAGCAGCTCGGGGGGGCGGTTCAATGAGCAGTTCTTC NA TRBV5-1 TRBD2 TRBJ2-1
CASRPTGRGDTQYF TGTGCCAGCAGGCCCACAGGGCGGGGGGATACGCAGTATTTT NA TRBV6-5 NA TRBJ2-3
CASSTRAGDEQFF TGTGCCAGCAGCACCCGAGCGGGGGATGAGCAGTTCTTC NA TRBV11-3 TRBD2 TRBJ2-1
CASSSKWTPVINTEAFF TGTGCCAGCAGCTCGAAATGGACGCCAGTGATCAACACTGAAGCTTTCTTT NA TRBV6-1 NA TRBJ1-1
CSVGKGGNTGELFF TGCAGCGTTGGAAAGGGGGGGAACACCGGGGAGCTGTTTTTT NA TRBV29-1 NA TRBJ2-2
CSATSGGTYEQYF TGCAGTGCCACTAGCGGGGGGACCTACGAGCAGTACTTC NA TRBV20-1 TRBD2 TRBJ2-7
CSVGGGQAVGEQYF TGCAGCGTTGGCGGAGGACAGGCCGTTGGTGAGCAGTACTTC NA TRBV29-1 TRBD1 TRBJ2-7
CASRNNRGAAYEQYF TGTGCCAGCAGGAACAATCGGGGGGCAGCCTACGAGCAGTACTTC NA TRBV2 NA TRBJ2-7
CASSDRTLGPQHF TGTGCCAGCAGTGACAGGACTCTAGGGCCCCAGCATTTT NA TRBV2 NA TRBJ1-5
CASSQDRGNYGYTF TGCGCCAGCAGCCAAGACCGGGGGAACTATGGCTACACCTTC NA TRBV4-3 NA TRBJ1-2
CASSQDLSSNEQFF TGTGCCAGCAGCCAAGACCTGTCGTCCAATGAGCAGTTCTTC NA TRBV3-1 NA TRBJ2-1
CASSLLPSGNEQFF TGTGCCAGCAGTTTACTCCCCTCCGGGAATGAGCAGTTCTTC NA TRBV12-3/TRBV12-4 NA TRBJ2-1
CAHTSGDTEAFF TGTGCCCATACCTCCGGAGACACTGAAGCTTTCTTT NA TRBV28 NA TRBJ1-1
CASSLDSGREAGVRFYEQFF TGTGCCAGCAGCTTAGATTCTGGCAGGGAAGCGGGGGTCCGGTTCTATGAGCAGTTCTTC NA TRBV11-2 TRBD2 TRBJ2-1
CSGGGGWGQPQHF TGCAGCGGTGGCGGGGGTTGGGGTCAGCCCCAGCATTTT NA TRBV29-1 NA TRBJ1-5
CASSLQGIVAGANVLTF TGCGCCAGCAGCTTGCAGGGTATCGTGGCGGGGGCCAACGTCCTGACTTTC few TRBV5-1 NA TRBJ2-6
CSATPGQGILDTQYF TGCAGTGCTACACCCGGACAGGGTATACTAGATACGCAGTATTTT NA TRBV20-1 TRBD1 TRBJ2-3
CASSSSHGGLYYEQYF TGTGCCAGCAGCTCGAGCCACGGTGGGTTGTACTACGAGCAGTACTTC NA TRBV3-1 NA TRBJ2-7
CASSLSTTGGSEQYF TGTGCCAGCAGCTTAAGTACAACAGGGGGATCCGAGCAGTACTTC NA TRBV7-9 TRBD1 TRBJ2-7
CATSDTTGTIPGTQYF TGTGCCACCAGTGACACCACCGGGACTATCCCCGGGACCCAGTACTTC once TRBV24-1 TRBD2 TRBJ2-5
CASRNLYRNTEAFF TGTGCCAGCAGGAACCTTTACAGGAACACTGAAGCTTTCTTT NA TRBV12-3/TRBV12-4 NA TRBJ1-1
CASSYSRSSETQYF TGTGCCAGCAGTTACTCGCGGAGTTCGGAGACCCAGTACTTC NA TRBV6-6 NA TRBJ2-5
CASSLLNFGYTF TGTGCCAGCAGCTTATTGAATTTTGGCTACACCTTC NA TRBV7-9 NA TRBJ1-2
CAGHPGQASSYEQYF TGTGCCGGCCACCCGGGACAGGCGAGCTCCTACGAGCAGTACTTC NA TRBV19 TRBD1 TRBJ2-7
CASKSKVRMNTEAFF TGTGCCAGTAAGAGTAAGGTTCGCATGAACACTGAAGCTTTCTTT once TRBV7-9 NA TRBJ1-1
CASSFRTSNTGELFF TGTGCCAGCAGTTTTCGGACAAGTAACACCGGGGAGCTGTTTTTT NA TRBV12-3/TRBV12-4 NA TRBJ2-2
CASSPLGQGANEQFF TGCGCCAGCAGCCCTTTGGGACAGGGGGCGAATGAGCAGTTCTTC NA TRBV5-1 TRBD1 TRBJ2-1
CSARDQAGKITDTQYF TGCAGTGCTAGAGATCAGGCGGGAAAAATTACAGATACGCAGTATTTT NA TRBV20-1 NA TRBJ2-3
CASSPREGSNTGELFF TGCGCCAGCAGCCCCCGTGAGGGATCGAACACCGGGGAGCTGTTTTTT NA TRBV5-1 NA TRBJ2-2
CASSLGPPGYTF TGTGCCAGCAGTTTAGGCCCTCCTGGCTACACCTTC NA TRBV28 NA TRBJ1-2
CASSLEGNSYNEQFF TGTGCCAGCAGCCTCGAAGGGAACTCCTACAATGAGCAGTTCTTC few TRBV27 NA TRBJ2-1
CASSPGGGRRETQYF TGTGCCAGCAGTCCCGGGGGGGGAAGGAGAGAGACCCAGTACTTC NA TRBV28 TRBD2 TRBJ2-5
CSVLPRDRGDYGYTF TGCAGCGTTCTTCCCCGGGACAGGGGGGACTATGGCTACACCTTC NA TRBV29-1 TRBD1 TRBJ1-2
CASSLEGIPNSPLHF TGCGCCAGCAGCTTGGAAGGGATCCCGAATTCACCCCTCCACTTT once TRBV5-1 NA TRBJ1-6
CASTTGTGGHGYTF TGCGCCAGCACGACCGGGACAGGGGGGCATGGCTACACCTTC NA TRBV5-1 TRBD1 TRBJ1-2
CASSLDRGPLHF TGTGCCAGCAGTTTAGACAGGGGACCCCTCCACTTT NA TRBV12-3/TRBV12-4 TRBD1 TRBJ1-6
CASSTPRGRGANVLTF TGTGCCAGCAGCACCCCCCGGGGGCGTGGGGCCAACGTCCTGACTTTC NA TRBV9 NA TRBJ2-6
CSVGRDRGGEQFF TGCAGCGTTGGGAGAGACAGGGGCGGTGAGCAGTTCTTC NA TRBV29-1 TRBD1 TRBJ2-1
CSVVARAYNSPLHF TGCAGCGTTGTTGCCAGGGCCTATAATTCACCCCTCCACTTT NA TRBV29-1 NA TRBJ1-6
CSAGEGGSGQPQHF TGCAGCGCTGGGGAGGGAGGGTCAGGTCAGCCCCAGCATTTT NA TRBV29-1 NA TRBJ1-5
CASSYEWETQYF TGTGCCAGCAGCTATGAGTGGGAGACCCAGTACTTC NA TRBV16 NA TRBJ2-5
CASSLLPGGGYTF TGTGCCAGTAGCCTACTCCCGGGTGGTGGCTACACCTTC NA TRBV19 NA TRBJ1-2
CASSVERVADTQYF TGTGCCAGCAGCGTCGAAAGGGTGGCAGATACGCAGTATTTT NA TRBV9 NA TRBJ2-3
CASSLGGTGTAEQFF TGTGCCAGCAGTTTAGGAGGGACAGGCACCGCCGAGCAGTTCTTC NA TRBV27 TRBD1 TRBJ2-1
CASSLQGTEQYF TGTGCCAGCAGCCTACAGGGAACCGAGCAGTACTTC NA TRBV25-1 NA TRBJ2-7
CASSLGYNQPQHF TGTGCCAGCAGTTTGGGCTACAATCAGCCCCAGCATTTT NA TRBV12-3/TRBV12-4 NA TRBJ1-5
CASRQYTDTQYF TGTGCCAGCAGACAATACACAGATACGCAGTATTTT NA TRBV27 NA TRBJ2-3
CASTTPGTPGNYGYTF TGTGCCAGCACCACACCCGGGACCCCCGGGAACTATGGCTACACCTTC NA TRBV2 NA TRBJ1-2